This TCR beta chain was recorded in a study of human T cells and chemical hapten exposure. Time point specified: patch test 3, about 24 weeks after DPC sensitization. Treatment noted: therapeutic diphenylcyclopropenone sensitization with weekly scalp DPC. Sequencing started from total RNA isolated from unfractionated whole blood. This clonotype was seen a handful of times. Unique molecular identifiers were linked by the library to individual cDNA molecules. TCRdb reprocessed the RACE reads with MiXCR, giving one entry per CDR3 protein. This repertoire shows 110,000 or so distinct CDR3 sequences, less than 40% found once; its top ten account for about 2.9%. The V and J ends lost 6 bases and 4 bases, in that order; junction bases with no gene match: 6. Germline V gives CDR1 LGHNA, CDR2 YSLEER. The CDR3 consists of 14 residues.

The rearrangement links TRBV4-3 to TRBJ2-3; the match to TRBD2 covers 8 bases. Here the sequenced sample was whole blood, taken in connection with sensitization to the hapten diphenylcyclopropenone (DPC). The receptor comes from a man aged 35 to 55 with alopecia areata. Some clones in this sample may be carry-over from other donors' samples. This chain's CDR3 is CASSSGEWADTQYF. In DNA form, the CDR3 reads TGCGCCAGCAGTAGCGGGGAGTGGGCAGATACGCAGTATTTT.